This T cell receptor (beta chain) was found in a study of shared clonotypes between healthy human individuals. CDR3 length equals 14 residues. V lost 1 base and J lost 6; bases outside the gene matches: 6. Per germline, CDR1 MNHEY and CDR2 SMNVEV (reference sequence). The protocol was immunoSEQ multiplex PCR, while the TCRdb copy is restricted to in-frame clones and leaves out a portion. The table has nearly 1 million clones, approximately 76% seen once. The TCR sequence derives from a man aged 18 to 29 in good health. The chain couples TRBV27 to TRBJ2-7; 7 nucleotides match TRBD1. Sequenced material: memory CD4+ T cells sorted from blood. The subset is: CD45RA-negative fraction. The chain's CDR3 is CASSLFGTASEQYF. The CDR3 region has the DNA TGTGCCAGCAGTTTATTTGGGACAGCCTCCGAGCAGTACTTC.